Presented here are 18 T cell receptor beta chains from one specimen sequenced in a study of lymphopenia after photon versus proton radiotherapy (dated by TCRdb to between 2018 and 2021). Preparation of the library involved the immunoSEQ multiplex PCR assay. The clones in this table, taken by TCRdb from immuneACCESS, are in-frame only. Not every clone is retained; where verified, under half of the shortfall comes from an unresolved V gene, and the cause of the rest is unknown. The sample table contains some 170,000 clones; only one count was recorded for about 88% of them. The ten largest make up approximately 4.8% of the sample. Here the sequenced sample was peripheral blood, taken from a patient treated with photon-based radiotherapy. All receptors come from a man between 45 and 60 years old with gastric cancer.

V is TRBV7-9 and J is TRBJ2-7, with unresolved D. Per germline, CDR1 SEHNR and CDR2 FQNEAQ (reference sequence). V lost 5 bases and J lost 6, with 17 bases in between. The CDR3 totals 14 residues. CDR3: CASSPYGRVFEQYF. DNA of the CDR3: TGTGCCAGCAGCCCCTACGGAAGAGTTTTCGAGCAGTACTTC.

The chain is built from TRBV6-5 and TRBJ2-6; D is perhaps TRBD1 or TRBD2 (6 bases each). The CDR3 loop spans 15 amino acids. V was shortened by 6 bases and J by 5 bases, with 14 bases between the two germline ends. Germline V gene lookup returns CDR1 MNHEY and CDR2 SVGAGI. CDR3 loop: CASRLGGSRANVLTF. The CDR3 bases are TGTGCCAGCAGGTTAGGGGGGTCCCGGGCCAACGTCCTGACTTTC.

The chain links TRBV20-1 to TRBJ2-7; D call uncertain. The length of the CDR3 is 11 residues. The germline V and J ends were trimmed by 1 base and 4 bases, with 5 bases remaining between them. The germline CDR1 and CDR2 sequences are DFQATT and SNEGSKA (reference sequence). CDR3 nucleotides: TGCAGTGCTAGAGGGGTTTACGAGCAGTACTTC. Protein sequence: CSARGVYEQYF.

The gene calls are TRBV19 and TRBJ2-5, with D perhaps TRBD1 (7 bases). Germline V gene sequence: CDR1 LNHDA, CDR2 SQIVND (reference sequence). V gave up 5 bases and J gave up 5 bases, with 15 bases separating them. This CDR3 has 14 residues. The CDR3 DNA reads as TGTGCCAGTAGTCGGGGGACAGATCGGGAGACCCAGTACTTC. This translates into CASSRGTDRETQYF.

CDR3 bases: TGTGCCAGCAGTTTATTGGGGGGTGCCACCTACGAGCAGTACTTC. Protein product: CASSLLGGATYEQYF. V gene TRBV28 combines with J gene TRBJ2-7; D perhaps matches TRBD2 (6 bases). This CDR3 comprises 15 residues. The V end lost 1 base, the J end lost 2 bases, and 12 bases lay between the germline ends. Germline CDR1 and CDR2: MDHEN and SYDVKM.

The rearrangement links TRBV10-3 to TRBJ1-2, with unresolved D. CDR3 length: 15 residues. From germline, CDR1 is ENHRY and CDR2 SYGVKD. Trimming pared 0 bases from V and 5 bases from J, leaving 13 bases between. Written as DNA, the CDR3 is TGTGCCATCAGTGAGTCGCTAAACAGAAAGTATGGCTACACCTTC. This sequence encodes CAISESLNRKYGYTF.

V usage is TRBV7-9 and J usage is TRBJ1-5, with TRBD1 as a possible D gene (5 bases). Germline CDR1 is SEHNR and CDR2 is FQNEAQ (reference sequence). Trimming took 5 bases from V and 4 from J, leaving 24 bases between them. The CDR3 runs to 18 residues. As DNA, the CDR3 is TGTGCCAGCAGCCACGGGGACTTTAGGACCAACAGGAATCAGCCCCAGCATTTT. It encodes CASSHGDFRTNRNQPQHF. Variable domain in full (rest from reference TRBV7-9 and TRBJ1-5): DTGVSQNPRHKITKRGQNVTFRCDPISEHNRLYWYRQTLGQGPEFLTYFQNEAQLEKSRLLSDRFSAERPKGSFSTLEIQRTEQGDSAMYLCASSHGDFRTNRNQPQHFGDGTRLSIL.

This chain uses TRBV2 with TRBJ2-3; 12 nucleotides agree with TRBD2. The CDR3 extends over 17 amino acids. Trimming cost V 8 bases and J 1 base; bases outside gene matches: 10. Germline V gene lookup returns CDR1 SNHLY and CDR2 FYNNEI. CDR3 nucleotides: TGTGCCAGCGTCGTACTAGCGGGAGGAAAGGGCACAGATACGCAGTATTTT. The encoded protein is CASVVLAGGKGTDTQYF.

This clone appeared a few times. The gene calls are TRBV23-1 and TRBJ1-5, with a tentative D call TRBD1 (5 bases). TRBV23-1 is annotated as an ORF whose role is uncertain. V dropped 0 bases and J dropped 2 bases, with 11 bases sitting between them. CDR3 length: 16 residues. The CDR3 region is CASSQSKGPGNQPQHF. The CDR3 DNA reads TGCGCCAGCAGTCAATCGAAGGGGCCGGGCAATCAGCCCCAGCATTTT.

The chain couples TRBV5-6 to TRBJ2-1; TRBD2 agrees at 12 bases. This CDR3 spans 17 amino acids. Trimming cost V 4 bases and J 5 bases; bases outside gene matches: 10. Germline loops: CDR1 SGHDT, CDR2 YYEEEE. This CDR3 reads CASSPYRLAGDNNEQFF. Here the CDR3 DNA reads TGTGCCAGCAGCCCATACCGACTAGCGGGAGATAACAATGAGCAGTTCTTC.

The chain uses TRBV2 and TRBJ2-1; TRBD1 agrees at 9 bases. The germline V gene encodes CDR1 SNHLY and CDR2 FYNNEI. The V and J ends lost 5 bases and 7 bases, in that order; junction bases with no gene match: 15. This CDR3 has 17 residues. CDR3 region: CASSLLRTGASGNEQFF. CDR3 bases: TGTGCCAGCAGTCTACTTCGGACAGGGGCCTCCGGGAATGAGCAGTTCTTC.

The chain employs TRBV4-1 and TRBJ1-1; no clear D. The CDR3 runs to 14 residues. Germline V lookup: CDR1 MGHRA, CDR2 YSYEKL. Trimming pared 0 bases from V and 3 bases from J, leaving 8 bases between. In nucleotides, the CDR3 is TGCGCCAGCAGCCAAGAAATCCGGGACACTGAAGCTTTCTTT. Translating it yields CASSQEIRDTEAFF.

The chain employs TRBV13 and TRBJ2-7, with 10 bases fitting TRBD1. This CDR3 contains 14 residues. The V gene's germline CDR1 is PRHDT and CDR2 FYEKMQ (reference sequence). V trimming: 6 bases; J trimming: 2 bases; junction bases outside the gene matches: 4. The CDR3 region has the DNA TGTGCCAGCAGTCACGGGACAGGGGCCTACGAGCAGTACTTC. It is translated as CASSHGTGAYEQYF.

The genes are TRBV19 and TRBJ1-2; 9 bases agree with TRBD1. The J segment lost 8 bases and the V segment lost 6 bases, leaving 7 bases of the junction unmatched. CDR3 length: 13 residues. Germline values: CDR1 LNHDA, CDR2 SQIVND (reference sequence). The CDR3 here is CASSRDRDGGYTF. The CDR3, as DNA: TGTGCCAGTAGCCGGGACAGGGATGGAGGCTACACCTTC.

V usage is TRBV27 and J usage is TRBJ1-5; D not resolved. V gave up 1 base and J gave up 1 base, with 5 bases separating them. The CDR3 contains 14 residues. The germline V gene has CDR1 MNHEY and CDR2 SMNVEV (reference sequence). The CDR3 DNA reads TGTGCCAGCAGTTTATTGGGGAGCAATCAGCCCCAGCATTTT. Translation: CASSLLGSNQPQHF.

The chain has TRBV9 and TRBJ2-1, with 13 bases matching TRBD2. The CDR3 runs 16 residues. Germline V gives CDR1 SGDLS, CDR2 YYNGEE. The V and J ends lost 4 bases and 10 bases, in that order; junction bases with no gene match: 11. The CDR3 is CASSLLGTSGTREQFF. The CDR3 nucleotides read TGTGCCAGCAGCTTATTAGGGACTAGCGGGACCAGGGAGCAGTTCTTC.

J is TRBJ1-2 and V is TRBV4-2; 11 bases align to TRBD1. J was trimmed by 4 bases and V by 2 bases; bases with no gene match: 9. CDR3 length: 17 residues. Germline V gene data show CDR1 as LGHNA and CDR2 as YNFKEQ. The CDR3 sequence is CASSQTAKDRGPYGYTF. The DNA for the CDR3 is TGTGCCAGCAGCCAAACCGCTAAGGACAGGGGGCCCTATGGCTACACCTTC.

The CDR3 nucleotides are TGTGCCAGCAGTTTAATAAATTCAGGGACAGGGGGGAATCAGCCCCAGCATTTT. Encoded protein: CASSLINSGTGGNQPQHF. The V gene is TRBV28, the J gene TRBJ1-5; 11 bases are shared with TRBD1. Germline CDR1 reads MDHEN; CDR2 reads SYDVKM. The CDR3 has 18 amino acids. V gave up 2 bases and J gave up 4 bases; unmatched junction bases: 10.